The clone carrying this T cell receptor beta chain has a single count. Its antigen is unknown. The sample is drawn from a study of regulatory T cells. Primers: 52 TRBV forward and 13 TRBJ reverse. TCRdb's table, derived via immunoSEQ multiplex PCR, lists solely in-frame clones and lacks some. The sample has about 35,000 clones, around nine tenths seen once. Looked up from germline, CDR1 is ENHRY and CDR2 is SYGVKD. V was clipped by 4 bases and J by 4 bases, with 26 bases between them. The CDR3 runs 18 residues. Study-wide results and limits: Hydrophobic residues at CDR3 positions 6 and 7 were enriched in conventional CD4+ T cells of CD3G-deficient patients.

The chain is built from TRBV10-3 and TRBJ2-7; D gene unclear. Sequences were obtained from conventional CD4+ T cells sorted from blood. This TCR was sampled from a person between 18 and 35 years old with CD3G deficiency. CDR3 nucleotide sequence: TGTGCCATCAGTGCACGAAAGGGTTCGCCGGGTATTTCTTACGAGCAGTACTTC. Translating gives CAISARKGSPGISYEQYF.